The T cell receptor beta chain described here comes from a study of Graves' ophthalmopathy and Graves' hyperthyroidism. Beta-chain TCR CDR3 regions were amplified from RNA transcripts. First-round RT-PCR used HTBI primers; second-round multiplex PCR followed. Each CDR3 protein is one row after TCRdb ran MiXCR on the multiplex PCR reads. Found here are 300,000 to 450,000 distinct CDR3 sequences, roughly a sixth of them singletons; the top ten hold roughly 2.4%. What supplied the PBMCs was about 10 ml of fresh peripheral blood. This clonotype has ten or more counts. What it recognizes is unknown. A clone one base away is much larger, so this may be a read error. The CDR3 loop spans 13 amino acids. Study-wide results and limits: A 13-signature model separated ophthalmopathy from stable hyperthyroidism, roughly 86% sensitivity, 65% to 82% specificity. This model predicted ophthalmopathy progression (sensitivity 70% to 71%, specificity about 73%). Most clonotypes expanded in thyroid above 0.001 frequency were present in blood too.

This sequence originates from an adult woman with stable Graves' hyperthyroidism. This chain uses TRBV12-3 or TRBV12-4 with TRBJ2-5, with D uncertain. The specimen was peripheral blood. The CDR3 is CANSTSVGKTQYF. The DNA of the CDR3 is TGTGCCAACAGTACCTCCGTGGGAAAGACCCAGTACTTC.